The clone carrying this T cell receptor beta chain was observed a few times. The sample originates from a study of patients and donors after allogeneic stem cell transplantation. TCRdb reprocessed the RT-PCR reads via MiXCR and lists one record per CDR3 protein. The table lists 800,000 to 1,000,000 distinct CDR3 sequences, roughly 18% of them singletons. V dropped 2 bases and J dropped 3; count of bases not matched to a gene: 4. This CDR3 is built from 15 residues. CDR1 is SGHTA, CDR2 FQGTGA, per germline. Sequencing was done on a sample of blood, either unsorted or a sorted T cell fraction (not recorded which). This receptor was identified in a human donor who was either an allogeneic HSCT recipient or a stem cell or donor lymphocyte infusion donor (not recorded which). It is not recorded whose cells these are; they may come from a transplant donor. V is TRBV7-3 and J is TRBJ2-1, with TRBD2 identical over 7 bases. This chain's CDR3 is CASSLGGDGYNEQFF. The CDR3 DNA is TGTGCCAGCAGCTTAGGGGGGGACGGCTACAATGAGCAGTTCTTC.